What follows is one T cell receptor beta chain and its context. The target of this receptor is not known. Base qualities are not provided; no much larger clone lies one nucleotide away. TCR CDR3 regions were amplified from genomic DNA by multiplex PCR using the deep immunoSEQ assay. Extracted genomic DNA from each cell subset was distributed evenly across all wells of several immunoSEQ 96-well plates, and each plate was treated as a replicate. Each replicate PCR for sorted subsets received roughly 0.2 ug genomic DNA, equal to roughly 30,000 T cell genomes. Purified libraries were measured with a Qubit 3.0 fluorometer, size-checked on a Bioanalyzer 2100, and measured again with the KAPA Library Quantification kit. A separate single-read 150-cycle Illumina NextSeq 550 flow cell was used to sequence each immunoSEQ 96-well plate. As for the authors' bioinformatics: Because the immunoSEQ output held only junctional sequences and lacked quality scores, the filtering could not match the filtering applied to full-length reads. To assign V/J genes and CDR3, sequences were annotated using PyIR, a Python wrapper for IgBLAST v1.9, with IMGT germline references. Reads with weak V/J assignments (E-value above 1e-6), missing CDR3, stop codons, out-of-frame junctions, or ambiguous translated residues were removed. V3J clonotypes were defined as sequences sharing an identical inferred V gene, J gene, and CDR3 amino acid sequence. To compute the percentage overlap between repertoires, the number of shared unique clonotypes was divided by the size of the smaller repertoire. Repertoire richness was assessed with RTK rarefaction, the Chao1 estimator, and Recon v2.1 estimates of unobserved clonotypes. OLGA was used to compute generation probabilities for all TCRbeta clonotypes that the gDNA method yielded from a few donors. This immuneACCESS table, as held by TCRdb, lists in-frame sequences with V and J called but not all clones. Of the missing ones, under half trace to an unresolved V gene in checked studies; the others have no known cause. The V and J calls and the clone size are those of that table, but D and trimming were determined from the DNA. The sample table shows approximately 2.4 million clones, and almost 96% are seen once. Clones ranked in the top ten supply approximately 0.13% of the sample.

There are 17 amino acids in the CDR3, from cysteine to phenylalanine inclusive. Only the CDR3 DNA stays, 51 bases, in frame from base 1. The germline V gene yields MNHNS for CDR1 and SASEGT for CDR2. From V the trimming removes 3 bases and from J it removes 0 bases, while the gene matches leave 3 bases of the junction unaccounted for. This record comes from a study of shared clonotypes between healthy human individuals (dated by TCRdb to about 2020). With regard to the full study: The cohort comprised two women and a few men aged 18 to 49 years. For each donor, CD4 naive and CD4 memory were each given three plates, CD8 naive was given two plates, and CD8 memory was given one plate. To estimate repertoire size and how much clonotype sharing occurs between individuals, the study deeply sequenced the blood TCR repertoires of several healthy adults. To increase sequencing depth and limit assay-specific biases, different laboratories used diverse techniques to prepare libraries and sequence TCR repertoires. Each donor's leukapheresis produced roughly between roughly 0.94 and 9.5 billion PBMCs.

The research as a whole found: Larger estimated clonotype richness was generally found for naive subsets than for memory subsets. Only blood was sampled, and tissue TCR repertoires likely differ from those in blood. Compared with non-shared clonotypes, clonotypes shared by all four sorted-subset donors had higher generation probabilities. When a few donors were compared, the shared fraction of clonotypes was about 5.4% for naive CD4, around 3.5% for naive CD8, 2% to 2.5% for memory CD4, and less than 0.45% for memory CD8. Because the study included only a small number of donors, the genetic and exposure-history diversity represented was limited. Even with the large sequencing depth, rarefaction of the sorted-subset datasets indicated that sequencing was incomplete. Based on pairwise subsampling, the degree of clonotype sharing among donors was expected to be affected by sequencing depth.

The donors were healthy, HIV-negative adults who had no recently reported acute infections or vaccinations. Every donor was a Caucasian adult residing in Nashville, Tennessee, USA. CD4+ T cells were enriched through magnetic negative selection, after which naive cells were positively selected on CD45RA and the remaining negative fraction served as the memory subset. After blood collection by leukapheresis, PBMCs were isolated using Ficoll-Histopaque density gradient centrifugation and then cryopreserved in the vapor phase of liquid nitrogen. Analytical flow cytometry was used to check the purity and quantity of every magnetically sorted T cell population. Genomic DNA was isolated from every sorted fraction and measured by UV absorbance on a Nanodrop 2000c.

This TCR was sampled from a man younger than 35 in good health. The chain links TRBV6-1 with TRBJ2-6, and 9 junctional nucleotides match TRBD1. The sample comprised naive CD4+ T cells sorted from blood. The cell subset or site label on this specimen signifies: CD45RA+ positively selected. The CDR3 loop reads CASSDDRGVSGANVLTF. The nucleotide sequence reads TGTGCCAGCAGTGACGACAGGGGGGTCTCTGGGGCCAACGTCCTGACTTTC.